This T cell receptor (beta chain) was captured by sequencing in a study of technical replicates of blood from a handful of donors (dated by TCRdb to about 2017). Receptor libraries were prepared by the immunoSEQ multiplex PCR assay. In its TCRdb copy, this immuneACCESS table keeps in-frame sequences only and misses some clones. Where compared with another copy, unresolved V genes explain less than half of these, and the others have no known cause. This sample comprises tens of thousands of clones, approximately 91% of them detected only once. The ten largest clones add up to under 5.5% of the sample. Its CDR3 holds 13 amino acids, cysteine through phenylalanine. Of the read, only the CDR3 DNA is kept; its 39 bases are in frame from base 1. V and J lose 3 bases and 1 base, and a span of 7 bases separates them. The germline V gene (reference sequence) provides CDR1 SGHNT and CDR2 YYREEE. This clone was seen a few times. This receptor's antigen is unknown. The input lacks base qualities; no much larger clone sits a single base away.

The V and J segments used are TRBV5-4 and TRBJ1-1; 6 matching bases give a weak D call of TRBD1. Sequenced material: PBMCs. The TCR comes from a human donor in good health. Some clones in this sample may be carry-over from other donors' samples. The encoded CDR3 is CASSWTANTEAFF. The DNA sequence is given as TGTGCCAGCAGCTGGACAGCGAACACTGAAGCTTTCTTT.